The present TCR beta chain was sequenced within a study of spatial heterogeneity in lung cancer (dated by TCRdb to between 2017 and 2020). At the level of the whole study: The donors were some 76 patients from the lung TRACERx cohort who had early-stage, untreated non-small cell lung cancer. In the raw uncorrected reads, each unique combination of TCR and UMI appeared on average more than ten times. Beta-chain transcripts were consistently detected in greater numbers than alpha-chain transcripts, which likely reflected higher beta-chain transcript abundance. Follow-up PBMC samples were sequenced whenever available, with a median time to follow-up of 2 to 3 years after resection. Nonsynonymous mutation counts, determined by whole-exome sequencing of tumor tissue, were related to features of the TCR repertoire. In non-small cell lung cancer, the study quantitatively compared TCR alpha and beta repertoires across several tumor regions, matched nontumor lung, and blood. At surgery, both alpha and beta chains were TCR-sequenced in under 250 tumor regions, 63 to 80 matched nontumor lung samples and a few dozen PBMC samples. What the authors observed across the whole study: Only about 14 patients were included in comparisons of baseline and follow-up blood repertoires. Confirming at a functional level the hypothesis that regional TCRs recognize regional mutations was considered to require additional single-cell paired TCR alpha and beta sequencing. Ubiquitous expanded tumor TCRs were detected in blood more often at tumor resection than at routine follow-up.

Library generation was performed with 5' RACE. The sequencer listed for this sample is NextSeq 500. To allow correction of PCR and sequencing errors, the TCR library protocol tagged every TCR cDNA molecule with a unique molecular identifier. On the authors' methods: TCR identification, UMI-based error correction and CDR3 extraction were performed with Decombinator tools. Expanded TCRs were defined as those above a frequency of 2 per 1,000, corresponding to the top 1% of the tumor frequency distribution. Renyi diversity was computed with the R vegan package after each repertoire had been subsampled 100 times to 5,000 TCRs. To build CDR3 similarity networks, amino acid triplet string-kernel similarity was used, and CDR3s were connected when their pairwise similarity was above 0.82. The public reads were quality trimmed at Q25 with fastp and then assembled into clones with MiXCR by TCRdb, keeping productive beta chains. Each entry merges the rows of one CDR3 protein and shows their most common DNA and genes. These V and J calls are TCRdb output, not the study's own analysis. The sample table holds 35,000 to 45,000 distinct CDR3 sequences, of which roughly 8% were seen once. The top ten clones comprise about 9% of the sample.

The table lists this clonotype with a few counts. Its antigen remains undetermined. No per-base quality is available; no much larger clone lies one base away. This sample's time point label indicates: blood at routine non-recurrence follow-up after resection. Without any cell sorting, TCR sequencing was performed on whole RNA extracted either from tumor and nontumor lung tissue or from cryopreserved PBMC samples. Only patients with enough RNA available from two or more tumor regions were chosen for TCR sequencing. The receptor was isolated from a male donor with early-stage non-small cell lung cancer. The source was PBMCs, collected at follow-up.

The sequenced DNA is TGCAGTGCTAGTCGGGGGACAGTCAATTCACCCCTCCACTTT. Translated, this is CSASRGTVNSPLHF. The rearrangement joined TRBV20-1 to TRBJ1-6, with TRBD1 matching 7 junction bases. Germline trimming amounts to 3 bases on V and 7 bases on J, with 6 as the count of junction bases outside the gene matches. The CDR3 numbers 14 residues from cysteine through phenylalanine. Left in the record is the CDR3 DNA by itself, 42 bases read in frame from the first base. Reading the germline V gene (reference sequence) gives CDR1 DFQATT and CDR2 SNEGSKA.